The clone carrying this T cell receptor beta chain has a handful of counts. This record belongs to a study of T cells in Graves' hyperthyroidism and ophthalmopathy. Germline loops: CDR1 SGHRS, CDR2 YFSETQ. The germline V and J ends were trimmed by 4 bases and 7 bases, with 14 bases remaining between them. This CDR3 has 14 residues. Amplification targeted TCR beta CDR3 regions from RNA transcripts. The HTBI set primed first-round TCR CDR3 RT-PCR. Using its own MiXCR run on the multiplex PCR reads, TCRdb lists one record per CDR3 protein. The table shows roughly 840,000 distinct CDR3 sequences, with about 38% occurring only once. Recently diagnosed hyperthyroidism of less than 2 months' duration affected patients aged 18 to 65. PBMCs stemmed from 8.5 to 10 ml fresh peripheral blood.

The chain has TRBV5-1 and TRBJ1-4, with a weak D call TRBD1 (6 bases). This clonotype was obtained from a young man with Graves' hyperthyroidism. The sequencing sample was made of blood. CDR3 sequence reads: CASSRDRSGEKLFF. The CDR3 DNA follows: TGCGCCAGCAGCAGAGACAGGTCGGGTGAAAAACTGTTTTTT.